This TCR beta chain was profiled in a study of cytomegalovirus exposure and HLA in healthy donors (TCRdb year 2017). Describing the broader study: In an earlier analysis of roughly 500 of the donors, about 270 Gb of sequence data and 117 million unique TCR beta sequences from approximately 180 million T cells were reported. About 300 gigabases of sequencing data and 78 million or so unique TCR sequences were included in an early release covering around 600 HLA-typed donors. Of the roughly 400 genotyped donors, over 65% fell in the genetic ancestry cluster associated with self-reported Caucasian donors. The aim of the study was to test whether cataloging public T cell receptors could identify signatures of past pathogen exposure. Using immunosequencing, the study profiled T cell repertoires from approximately 700 subjects and related those repertoires to cytomegalovirus serostatus. Along with the approximately 700-subject first cohort, a separate validation cohort of over a hundred different subjects was used. High-throughput TCR immunosequencing, statistical association of individual TCRs with disease status, and machine learning were combined to predict cytomegalovirus infection status. In a later analysis, previously published TCR beta repertoires from more than 500 donors were re-analyzed and high-resolution HLA genotyping was added so that TCR occurrence patterns could be studied. Rather than drawing on any new phenotypic data, the later analysis identified candidate immune exposures from TCR beta sequences and the way those sequences occurred across donors. To decide whether each TCR beta V gene segment behaved as functional or pseudogenic, an earlier analysis of several hundred of the donors relied on high-throughput TCR beta sequencing. Donor age, sex, ethnicity and CMV serostatus were compiled alongside the repertoire data. A later genetic analysis took genome-wide SNP genotypes for about 55% of the 666 donors and used that subset as a discovery cohort. All discovery cohort repertoires had been generated using a single sequencing platform. HLA typing covered class I and class II loci at four-digit resolution. The number of typed donors differed by locus: roughly 629-640 for A, B, C, DRB1 and DQB1; 522 for DQA1; about 600 for DPA1; and about 450 for DPB1. Four to six DR-DQ haplotypes were handled as single units for association and clustering, since linkage in the cohort was strong. Among under 450 genotyped donors of the cohort, an average of about 240,000 unique TCR beta nucleotide sequences were sequenced per donor, roughly a sixth of them non-productive.

About this clone itself: The antigen this receptor binds is unknown. Base qualities are not provided; no much larger clone lies one nucleotide away.

Preparation of the library involved the immunoSEQ multiplex PCR assay. For the multiplex PCR, a mixture combining 60 forward primers for TCR Vbeta segments and 13 reverse primers for TCR Jbeta segments was used. Amplification of the CDR3 region of rearranged TCR beta genes was performed with a multiplex PCR assay on genomic DNA. Amplified TCR beta libraries were sequenced as 87-base-pair reads on the Illumina HiSeq System. The authors' pipeline ran thus. A later analysis tallied 70 million to 100 million unique TCR beta chains across the 650 to 750 repertoires, and 10 million to 11 million of those chains were shared by two or more donors. To remove PCR and sequencing errors, raw reads were error-corrected and collapsed into unique sequences using a nearest-neighbor algorithm that merged closely related sequences. To assign V, D and J gene segments, CDR3 sequences were aligned to IMGT reference sequences. For a sequence to be retained, a match of at least six nucleotides was required to both a V gene segment and a J gene segment. Rearrangements were called productive when the CDR3 lacked stop codons and stayed in frame with V and J; all others were non-productive. Following IMGT convention, CDR3 was defined as the stretch from the second conserved V-encoded cysteine to the conserved J-encoded phenylalanine. Sequences without an unambiguous match to a single V gene segment were excluded from the earlier analysis of 500 to 700 of the donors. In an earlier analysis of around 590 of the donors, a V segment was called functional when productive rearrangements were above 56.7%, and segregating when the standard deviation between donors exceeded 5%. To diagnose cytomegalovirus status from the catalog of TCR beta chain sequences, a statistical classification framework was built. A later analysis assigned V and J genes by comparing TCR nucleotide sequences with IMGT/GENE-DB human TR gene sequences. Using the TCRdist pipeline, a later analysis assigned CDR3 sequences along with most-parsimonious VDJ recombination scenarios. In a later analysis, each TCR beta chain was defined by its CDR3 amino acid sequence together with its V-gene family, and reads lacking a unique V-gene family were excluded. In a later analysis, around 600 highly shared, low-generation-probability nucleotide sequences were removed to address suspected cross-contamination and a sequencing artifact. For each public chain, a later analysis derived a clonal expansion index from normalized ranks of inferred template counts within each repertoire. In a later analysis, generation probabilities were computed using a VDJ recombination model fitted to out-of-frame rearrangements, and the results were checked against IGoR. In a later analysis, hypergeometric tests were used to score TCR-TCR, TCR-HLA and TCR-CMV co-occurrence, with a repertoire-size bias correction applied to TCR pairs. To estimate false discovery rates, a later analysis permuted the HLA or CMV assignments 20 times. A later analysis grouped co-occurring TCRs with DBSCAN, adding TCRdist sequence similarity when clustering within HLA-allele-positive subsets. For co-occurrence clustering, repertoires with fewer than 30,000 or more than 120,000 public chains were excluded, along with five or six repertoires with anomalous nucleotide sharing. TCRdb retrieved this table from immuneACCESS and kept in-frame rearrangements only. Not all clones are present; in checked studies, unresolved V genes account for under half, and no reason is known for the remainder. V and J calls and clone size come straight from that table; D and trimming were deduced from the DNA. The sample table contains 150,000 to 180,000 clones; only one count was recorded for 74% of them. About 2% of the sample is held by the ten biggest clonotypes.

The cohort consisted of 666 healthy bone marrow donors. Cohort members were all nominally healthy when sampled, although unrecorded immune exposures were likely present. The donor was CMV seronegative and was included in the group of under 450 seronegative cohort members. Every donor gave a peripheral blood sample, and the peripheral blood mononuclear cells from that sample were used for TCR beta sequencing. The Qiagen DNeasy Blood Extraction Kit was used to extract genomic DNA from the blood cell samples. The V end loses 3 bases and the J end loses 3 bases, and a stretch of 9 bases separates them. In the germline V gene, CDR1 corresponds to SNHLY and CDR2 to FYNNEI. From the cysteine through the phenylalanine, the CDR3 covers 13 amino acids. The CDR3 DNA has 39 bases and is translated from base 1. The investigation overall reported the following: The 87-base-pair reads could not distinguish some IMGT-functional V segments, including TRBV6-2 and TRBV6-3, so those segments were excluded. In the study, approximately 160 TCR beta chains were listed as associated with cytomegalovirus. CMV serostatus was the only immune exposure information available for the cohort. According to a later genetic analysis, donors in an Asian-associated ancestry cluster had fewer N-insertions in productive TCRs than the approximately 690-donor mean. In a later analysis, some 18,000 TCR beta sequences were associated with specific HLA alleles at a false discovery rate of 0.05. A further reported finding was that TCR beta sequences accurately predicted the HLA-A and HLA-B alleles for most subjects in the first cohort. According to a later analysis, most CMV-associated TCR beta chains appeared to be HLA-restricted, and the HLA associations seemed to be driven largely by CMV exposure. According to a later analysis, parvovirus B19, influenza, CMV and Epstein-Barr virus appeared linked to several top co-occurrence clusters. In a later analysis, TCR association rates were found to vary across HLA loci, with the most associated TCRs seen for DRB1 alleles and the fewest for HLA-C alleles. In a later analysis, HLA-associated TCR beta chains showed more clonal expansion and lower generation probabilities than non-associated chains that were equally common. This cohort had only TCR beta chains sequenced, and the lack of alpha or paired-chain data limited which features could be detected. Strong co-occurrence of HLA alleles, especially DR and DQ, made assigning TCR associations to individual alleles difficult. An earlier analysis of approximately 530 of the donors showed that most TCR beta V segments appeared in productive rearrangements either about 87% or about 30% of the time, which broadly matched IMGT annotations. A cluster of highly shared sequence variants was judged likely to be a technical artifact of the sequencing pipeline. While some public TCRs were present in many individuals, most TCR sequences turned up only very rarely across donors. The authors suggested that the approach could potentially be generalized to other disease states and immunological phenotypes. The classifier was reported to diagnose cytomegalovirus status with high specificity and sensitivity in both the original and validation cohorts. A later genetic analysis associated a missense DCLRE1C variant with V-gene and J-gene trimming of TCR beta chains, and an independent cohort replicated the association. Linkage disequilibrium might explain the correlated functional status among segregating V segments, but an unknown experimental factor could not be ruled out. Roughly uniform sequencing depth across donors was assumed in presence/absence analyses, although this assumption may not hold. In vitro tests confirmed that a few of the cytomegalovirus-associated TCR beta chains recognize cytomegalovirus antigens. Because counts were too low, seventeen rarely observed V segments, including chromosome 9 orphons, were excluded from the earlier analysis of roughly 580 of the donors. Because HLA typing was missing for some donors at each locus, association tests included only the typed subset.

This sequence uses TRBV2 and TRBJ2-7, with the identity of the D gene unclear. The sequencing input was PBMCs. The clonotype originates from a man aged 25 to 40 in good health and CMV-seronegative. Read as DNA, the sequence is TGTGCCAGCAGTGAGGCAGGCTTCTACGAGCAGTACTTC. The encoded protein is CASSEAGFYEQYF.